These 29 T cell receptor beta chains came from one sample sequenced in a study of blood T cell repertoires in COVID-19. Only in-frame clones appear in the TCRdb table, and some are missing; sequencing was by immunoSEQ multiplex PCR. The sample comprises 200,000 to 250,000 clones, approximately 81% of which are singletons, and over 2.5% rests with the top ten. The sequenced sample consisted of peripheral blood. The receptors shown here come from a man aged 45-60 years who had recovered from COVID-19.

This clone was detected only once. The chain is built from TRBV19 and TRBJ1-1, with TRBD1 identical over 8 bases. Per germline, CDR1 LNHDA and CDR2 SQIVND (reference sequence). J lost 1 base, V lost 6 bases, and 4 bases had no gene match. The CDR3 is 14 amino acids. CDR3 nucleotides: TGTGCCAGTAGACCGACAGGGGAGAACACTGAAGCTTTCTTT. Protein sequence: CASRPTGENTEAFF.

This clone was counted a single time. This chain joins TRBV3-1 (or the pseudogene TRBV3-2) and TRBJ2-1, with D tentatively TRBD1 (5 bases). CDR1 and CDR2 (germline): LGHDT, YNNKEL (reference sequence). Trimming took 2 bases from V and 7 from J, leaving 18 bases between them. The CDR3 spans 16 residues. This CDR3 reads CASSQQASGLSNEQFF. CDR3 bases: TGTGCCAGCAGCCAACAGGCGTCAGGGCTCTCAAATGAGCAGTTCTTC.

V gene TRBV6-5 combines with J gene TRBJ2-7; TRBD2 aligns across 10 bases. V shed 2 bases, J shed 3 bases, and the junction held 4 bases outside the gene matches. CDR1 and CDR2 (germline): MNHEY, SVGAGI. This CDR3 has 15 residues. CDR3 protein: CASSYRRTSGYEQYF. The DNA for the CDR3 is TGTGCCAGCAGTTACCGGAGGACTAGCGGCTACGAGCAGTACTTC.

The chain joins TRBV6-2 or TRBV6-3 to TRBJ1-2; D is undetermined. The CDR3 runs 15 residues. The V gene lost 5 bases and the J gene lost 4 bases, with 17 bases spanning the gap. Germline lookup yields CDR1 MNHEY and CDR2 SVGEGT. DNA for the CDR3: TGTGCCAGCAGTCCCGCCCCGGGGAAGCTCTATGGCTACACCTTC. Translating gives CASSPAPGKLYGYTF.

V and J are TRBV27 and TRBJ2-2, with D uncertain. The V end lost 0 bases, the J end lost 5 bases, and 16 bases lay between the germline ends. From germline, CDR1 is MNHEY and CDR2 SMNVEV (reference sequence). This CDR3 spans 17 amino acids. The CDR3, as DNA: TGTGCCAGCAGTTTATCGACCAGGATGGATGTTACCGGGGAGCTGTTTTTT. Translated: CASSLSTRMDVTGELFF.

The chain recombines TRBV5-1 with TRBJ2-7, with 8 bases identical to TRBD1. Germline trimming cut 4 bases from V and 4 bases from J; bases unmatched to any gene: 13. The germline gives CDR1 SGHRS, CDR2 YFSETQ. This CDR3 comprises 16 residues. This CDR3 reads CASSQDRVSPLYEQYF. DNA of the CDR3: TGCGCCAGCAGCCAGGACAGGGTCAGTCCCCTTTACGAGCAGTACTTC.

The chain has TRBV3-1 (or the pseudogene TRBV3-2) and TRBJ1-2; TRBD1 matches at 7 bases. The trim removed 5 bases at V and 4 bases at J, leaving 7 bases unmatched. The CDR3 length is 14 residues. The germline V gene encodes CDR1 LGHDT and CDR2 YNNKEL (reference sequence). Here the CDR3 DNA reads TGTGCCAGCAGCAAAATACAGGGGTCCTATGGCTACACCTTC. This codes for CASSKIQGSYGYTF.

The V call is TRBV3-1 (or the pseudogene TRBV3-2), the J call TRBJ2-1; 7 positions agree with TRBD2. J lost 2 bases, V lost 0 bases, and 4 bases had no gene match. Per the germline V gene, CDR1 is LGHDT and CDR2 is YNNKEL (reference sequence). CDR3 size: 16 residues. The DNA for the CDR3 is TGTGCCAGCAGCCAAGATCCAGGGACTACCTACAATGAGCAGTTCTTC. It yields the protein CASSQDPGTTYNEQFF.

The chain employs TRBV27 and TRBJ1-5; 7 bases agree with TRBD1. V lost 6 bases, J lost 7 bases, and 3 bases stayed unmatched. There are 12 residues in the CDR3. Germline V CDR1 and CDR2: MNHEY, SMNVEV (reference sequence). The CDR3 DNA follows: TGTGCCAGCAGCCTGACAGGGCAGCCCCAGCATTTT. It translates to CASSLTGQPQHF.

This chain joins TRBV15 and TRBJ2-3; D is uncertain. Germline V CDR1 and CDR2: LNHNV, YYDKDF (reference sequence). The CDR3 runs 12 residues. V was cut by 8 bases and J by 4 bases, with 10 bases left in between. The CDR3 loop reads CATSPRADTQYF. The CDR3 bases are TGTGCCACCTCCCCGCGTGCAGATACGCAGTATTTT.

Comment on this clone: Other DNA sequences in the same sample also yield this CDR3. The chain uses TRBV28 and TRBJ2-1; a weak D match, TRBD2 (6 bases). V was cut by 2 bases and J by 1 base, with 9 bases left in between. Germline V lookup: CDR1 MDHEN, CDR2 SYDVKM. The CDR3 extends over 15 amino acids. The CDR3 region is CASSLGGSSYNEQFF. In DNA, the CDR3 is TGTGCCAGCAGTTTAGGGGGGTCTTCCTACAATGAGCAGTTCTTC.

The chain has TRBV5-1 and TRBJ2-1; the match to TRBD2 covers 8 bases. This CDR3 comprises 15 residues. CDR1 is SGHRS, CDR2 YFSETQ, per germline. V trimming: 4 bases; J trimming: 3 bases; junction bases outside the gene matches: 6. CDR3 region: CASSLGLGDYNEQFF. The CDR3 DNA reads as TGCGCCAGCAGCCTGGGACTAGGGGACTACAATGAGCAGTTCTTC.

The chain uses TRBV5-1 and TRBJ2-1, with a weak D call TRBD2 (5 bases). Germline loops: CDR1 SGHRS, CDR2 YFSETQ. The CDR3 loop spans 13 amino acids. Trimming removed 0 bases at V and 8 bases at J, with 9 bases between. CDR3 amino acids: CASSLGGMDEQFF. The DNA of the CDR3 is TGCGCCAGCAGCTTGGGAGGGATGGATGAGCAGTTCTTC.

The chain carries TRBV28 and TRBJ2-1, with D perhaps matching TRBD2 (6 bases). V dropped 4 bases and J dropped 0 bases, with 7 bases sitting between them. This CDR3 is built from 14 residues. Germline V gives CDR1 MDHEN, CDR2 SYDVKM. In DNA form, the CDR3 reads TGTGCCAGCAGTTCCGGGAGCTCCTACAATGAGCAGTTCTTC. It specifies CASSSGSSYNEQFF.

This rearrangement joins TRBV24-1 to TRBJ2-1, with D perhaps TRBD2 (5 bases). The CDR3 contains 16 residues. With 1 base removed from V and 0 bases from J, the gap between germline ends came to 9 bases. The V gene's germline CDR1 is KGHDR and CDR2 SFDVKD. The DNA for the CDR3 is TGTGCCACCAGTGATTTTAGGAGGAGCTCCTACAATGAGCAGTTCTTC. This codes for CATSDFRRSSYNEQFF.

This rearrangement joins TRBV5-1 to TRBJ2-1; D remains unclear. This CDR3 contains 13 residues. The germline CDR1 and CDR2 sequences are SGHRS and YFSETQ. With 0 bases removed from V and 6 bases from J, the gap between germline ends came to 7 bases. Written as DNA, the CDR3 is TGCGCCAGCAGCTTGGATCAGTTCAATGAGCAGTTCTTC. Translation gives CASSLDQFNEQFF.

This CDR3 is CASSLQGSSDDEQYF. In DNA form, the CDR3 reads TGTGCCAGCAGCTTGCAGGGGAGTTCAGACGACGAGCAGTACTTC. This chain connects TRBV5-6 to TRBJ2-7, with D possibly matching TRBD1 (6 bases). Germline assignment: CDR1 SGHDT and CDR2 YYEEEE. Between the trimmed V and J ends, which lost 1 base and 5 bases, there was a span of 16 bases. There are 15 residues in the CDR3.

The chain links TRBV5-1 to TRBJ2-6; D not certain. This CDR3 is 15 amino acids long. Germline values: CDR1 SGHRS, CDR2 YFSETQ. The germline V and J ends were trimmed by 1 base and 0 bases, with 5 bases remaining between them. CDR3 nucleotides: TGCGCCAGCAGCTTGACCAGCTCTGGGGCCAACGTCCTGACTTTC. It codes for CASSLTSSGANVLTF. The variable domain in full, with the rest retrieved from reference TRBV5-1 and TRBJ2-6, is KAGVTQTPRYLIKTRGQQVTLSCSPISGHRSVSWYQQTPGQGLQFLFEYFSETQRNKGNFPGRFSGRQFSNSRSEMNVSTLELGDSALYLCASSLTSSGANVLTFGAGSRLTVL.

The chain employs TRBV18 and TRBJ1-1; 7 bases map to TRBD1. CDR3 length: 16 residues. The V gene end was trimmed by 2 bases and the J gene end by 3 bases; junction bases not matched to a gene: 9. CDR1 and CDR2 (germline): KGHSH, LQKENI. As DNA, the CDR3 is TGTGCCAGCTCACCATTTGAGGGGGCGCTGTACACTGAAGCTTTCTTT. It yields the protein CASSPFEGALYTEAFF.

The J gene is TRBJ2-6, the V gene TRBV5-1, with 7 nucleotides matching TRBD2. The CDR3 is 19 residues long. Losses at the gene ends were 0 bases for V and 1 base for J; bases not matched to a gene: 10. CDR1 and CDR2 from the germline V gene are SGHRS and YFSETQ. As DNA, the CDR3 is TGCGCCAGCAGCTTGGCCCTCGGGGGGTTGCGGTCTGGGGCCAACGTCCTGACTTTC. It yields the protein CASSLALGGLRSGANVLTF.

The V and J genes are TRBV5-4 and TRBJ2-1, with a tentative D call TRBD1 (6 bases). Per the germline V gene, CDR1 is SGHNT and CDR2 is YYREEE (reference sequence). The CDR3 sequence is 15 residues long. Trimming removed 1 base from V and 5 bases from J, with 13 bases in between. Here the CDR3 reads CASSLRQAANNEQFF. DNA of the CDR3: TGTGCCAGCAGCTTGCGACAGGCGGCTAACAATGAGCAGTTCTTC.

V and J are TRBV25-1 and TRBJ1-1, with D possibly matching TRBD1 (5 bases). The CDR3 extends over 15 amino acids. CDR1 and CDR2 from the germline V gene are MGHDK and SYGVNS. The V end was cut by 0 bases, the J end by 4 bases, with 12 bases between. CDR3 region: CASSEYAGISTEAFF. The CDR3 region has the DNA TGTGCCAGCAGTGAATACGCAGGGATCAGCACTGAAGCTTTCTTT.

The genes are TRBV12-3 or TRBV12-4 and TRBJ1-5, with TRBD1 matching 9 bases. The CDR3 is 13 amino acids. J was trimmed by 4 bases and V by 5 bases; bases with no gene match: 0. This CDR3 is CASSGQGNQPQHF. Here the CDR3 DNA reads TGTGCCAGCAGTGGACAGGGGAATCAGCCCCAGCATTTT.

This chain uses TRBV7-2 with TRBJ1-2; TRBD1 is a possible D gene (6 bases). The CDR3 has 15 amino acids. Germline V gives CDR1 SGHTA, CDR2 FQGNSA. V lost 1 base and J lost 3, with 12 bases in between. The CDR3 nucleotides are TGTGCCAGCAGCTTAGTTTGGACAGAGGACTATGGCTACACCTTC. This sequence encodes CASSLVWTEDYGYTF.

The J gene is TRBJ1-2, the V gene TRBV13; unclear D gene. Trimming pared 2 bases from V and 0 bases from J, leaving 4 bases between. Germline V gene sequence: CDR1 PRHDT, CDR2 FYEKMQ (reference sequence). The CDR3 runs 13 residues. CDR3 amino acids: CASSLRANYGYTF. CDR3 nucleotide sequence: TGTGCCAGCAGCTTAAGAGCTAACTATGGCTACACCTTC.

The chain links TRBV7-8 to TRBJ2-1, with TRBD2 identical over 8 bases. CDR1 SGHVS and CDR2 FQNEAQ come from the germline V gene. The CDR3 has 16 amino acids. Germline trimming cut 1 base from V and 8 bases from J; bases unmatched to any gene: 10. This CDR3 is CASSLVAGTSSYEQFF. The CDR3, as DNA: TGTGCCAGCAGCTTAGTGGCCGGGACTAGTTCTTATGAGCAGTTCTTC.

This clone was counted once. Here the CDR3 reads CASSPRTSGSPTDTQYF. In DNA, the CDR3 is TGTGCCAGCAGCCCGCGGACTAGCGGGAGTCCTACAGATACGCAGTATTTT. The chain combines TRBV9 with TRBJ2-3, with 13 bases lining up with TRBD2. With 4 bases clipped from V and 3 bases from J, the junction kept 8 bases outside the gene matches. The CDR3 extends over 17 amino acids. Germline loops: CDR1 SGDLS, CDR2 YYNGEE.

This clone was detected once. The CDR3 spells CASSLAGDPMNTEAFF. CDR3 nucleotide sequence: TGTGCCAGCAGCCTCGCAGGGGACCCCATGAACACTGAAGCTTTCTTT. The rearrangement uses TRBV13 and TRBJ1-1; tentatively, D is TRBD1 (6 bases). CDR1 is PRHDT and CDR2 is FYEKMQ in the germline V gene (reference sequence). The CDR3 totals 16 residues. V was trimmed by 5 bases and J by 0 bases, leaving 16 bases between them.

The chain carries TRBV3-1 (or the pseudogene TRBV3-2) and TRBJ2-3; possibly TRBD2 for D (6 bases). The CDR3 runs to 15 residues. CDR1 LGHDT and CDR2 YNNKEL come from the germline V gene (reference sequence). Deletions cut 2 bases from V and 4 bases from J, with 13 bases between. The CDR3 loop reads CASSQKVLAADTQYF. The CDR3, as DNA: TGTGCCAGCAGCCAAAAGGTACTAGCTGCAGATACGCAGTATTTT.